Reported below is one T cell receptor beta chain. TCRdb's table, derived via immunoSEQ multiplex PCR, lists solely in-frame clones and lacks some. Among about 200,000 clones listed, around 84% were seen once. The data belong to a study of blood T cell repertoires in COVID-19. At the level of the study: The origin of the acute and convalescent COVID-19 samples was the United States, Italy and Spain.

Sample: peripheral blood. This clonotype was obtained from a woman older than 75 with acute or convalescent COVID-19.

CDR3 DNA sequence: TGCGCCAGCAGCCATCGACTAGCGGCGTCCTACGAGCAGTACTTC. It encodes CASSHRLAASYEQYF. V gene TRBV4-1 combines with J gene TRBJ2-7; 9 nucleotides line up with TRBD2. The length of the CDR3 is 15 residues. Trimming took 3 bases from V and 1 from J; bases not matched to a gene: 4. Per the germline V gene, CDR1 is MGHRA and CDR2 is YSYEKL.